A single sample gave rise to the 7 T cell receptor beta chains below, sequenced in a study of T cells in localized non-small cell lung cancer. The table came from immunoSEQ multiplex PCR; TCRdb's copy has only in-frame clones and leaves some out. Here the sample spans 75,000 to 80,000 clones, 65% to 85% being singletons. The source material was peripheral blood, sampled before any cancer treatment. The origin of the receptors is a female donor older than 55 with stage I lung adenocarcinoma.

The chain combines TRBV2 with TRBJ2-1; D not certain. The germline V gene encodes CDR1 SNHLY and CDR2 FYNNEI. The CDR3 extends over 10 amino acids. V was trimmed by 4 bases and J by 6 bases, leaving 1 base between them. DNA of the CDR3: TGTGCCAGCAGTGGCAATGAGCAGTTCTTC. Translating gives CASSGNEQFF.

The chain carries TRBV28 and TRBJ1-5; possibly TRBD1 for D (5 bases). The V end lost 1 base, the J end lost 7 bases, and 14 bases lay between the germline ends. CDR3 length: 15 amino acids. CDR1 and CDR2 from the germline V gene are MDHEN and SYDVKM. Here the CDR3 DNA reads TGTGCCAGCAGTTTATTGAGGCAGGGAGGGCAGCCCCAGCATTTT. This translates into CASSLLRQGGQPQHF.

V and J are TRBV30 and TRBJ1-5; 9 bases map to TRBD1. CDR1 is GTSNPN and CDR2 is SVGIG in the germline V gene (reference sequence). This CDR3 comprises 13 residues. V lost 5 bases to trimming and J lost 6 bases; unmatched junction nucleotides: 5. CDR3 sequence: CAWGTGSGQPQHF. DNA of the CDR3: TGTGCCTGGGGGACAGGGAGCGGTCAGCCCCAGCATTTT.

The CDR3 spells CASSVSSKNTGELFF. Written as DNA, the CDR3 is TGTGCCAGCAGCGTTTCTTCGAAGAACACCGGGGAGCTGTTTTTT. The chain joins TRBV9 to TRBJ2-2, with D hard to call. V lost 2 bases, J lost 1 base, and 9 bases lay in between. Germline V CDR1 and CDR2: SGDLS, YYNGEE. This CDR3 has 15 amino acids.

This chain uses TRBV4-2 with TRBJ1-2; D might be TRBD1 (6 bases). V gave up 4 bases and J gave up 3 bases, with 30 bases separating them. The CDR3 covers 20 residues. The germline gives CDR1 LGHNA, CDR2 YNFKEQ. The CDR3 nucleotides are TGTGCCAGCAGCCTGAGCGGAGTACCGCCCGAGGGGGTCGTAGACTATGGCTACACCTTC. As protein: CASSLSGVPPEGVVDYGYTF.

The chain joins TRBV6-5 to TRBJ2-7; a weak D match, TRBD2 (5 bases). The CDR3 contains 15 residues. V was shortened by 2 bases and J by 0 bases, with 11 bases between the two germline ends. Per germline, CDR1 MNHEY and CDR2 SVGAGI. CDR3 nucleotide sequence: TGTGCCAGCAGTTACCGGGGTCCCAGCTCCTACGAGCAGTACTTC. As protein: CASSYRGPSSYEQYF.

This clone is a singleton in its sample. The chain couples TRBV6-5 to TRBJ1-1; a possible D gene is TRBD1 (6 bases). Deletions cut 5 bases from V and 5 bases from J, with 12 bases between. Germline CDR1 reads MNHEY; CDR2 reads SVGAGI. This CDR3 has 13 residues. The CDR3 sequence: CASSQGRRTEAFF. CDR3 nucleotides: TGTGCCAGCAGTCAGGGGCGAAGAACTGAAGCTTTCTTT.